The text below deals with one TCR beta chain. No antigen is known for it. This entry belongs to a study of T cells after yellow fever vaccination. Template switching by 5'RACE produced TCR cDNA, adding a universal primer site and UMIs. One entry per CDR3 protein, called by TCRdb with MiXCR from the 5' RACE reads. Of 170,000 or so distinct CDR3 sequences listed, around 8.5% were seen once; the top ten hold 35% to 40%. The CDR3 totals 13 residues. The ends were cut back, 5 bases at V and 2 bases at J, with 9 bases in the middle. Regarding the study as a whole: Contamination by abundant bulk-population clonotypes could be present in FACS-sorted repertoires.

This sequence originates from a young man who received the YFV17D yellow fever vaccine. The chain combines TRBV12-3 or TRBV12-4 with TRBJ1-1; D call uncertain. Sequencing was performed on CD8+ T cells sorted from PBMCs, taken 45 days after the yellow fever booster vaccination. Written as DNA, the CDR3 is TGTGCCAGCAGTCGGAGGACTAACACTGAAGCTTTCTTT. This codes for CASSRRTNTEAFF.